One and the same sample provided the 26 T cell receptor beta chains below, sequenced in a study of identical twins. TCRdb ran MiXCR on the 5' RACE reads and lists one entry per CDR3 protein. The sample consists of about 470,000 distinct CDR3 sequences, roughly 26% of them appearing once. In addition, the sample was reused for a study of T cells expressing NK-cell markers.

Sequences were obtained from CD4+ T cells sorted from blood. The receptors originated from a young woman in good health.

This clonotype showed up just a few times. The genes are TRBV24-1 and TRBJ1-2; 10 nucleotides agree with TRBD1. CDR3 length: 17 amino acids. From germline, CDR1 is KGHDR and CDR2 SFDVKD. The J segment lost 4 bases and the V segment lost 4 bases, leaving 11 bases of the junction unmatched. CDR3 protein: CATSERTGTGDPYGYTF. DNA for the CDR3: TGTGCCACCAGTGAGCGCACCGGGACAGGGGATCCCTATGGCTACACCTTC.

The chain couples TRBV10-1 to TRBJ2-7; TRBD2 aligns across 10 bases. Germline V gene data show CDR1 as WNHNN and CDR2 as SYGVQD (reference sequence). Trimming cost V 6 bases and J 9 bases; bases outside gene matches: 11. This CDR3 has 14 amino acids. The CDR3 DNA is TGCGCCAGCAGCGCAGCGGGGGGGTATTCCGGGCAGTACTTC. Protein sequence: CASSAAGGYSGQYF.

The rearrangement links TRBV12-3 or TRBV12-4 to TRBJ2-4; 9 bases are shared with TRBD2. V trimming: 8 bases; J trimming: 7 bases; junction bases outside the gene matches: 6. The CDR3 is made up of 13 amino acids. CDR3 in DNA: TGTGCCAGCTGTAGGCGGGGGGGGAACATTCAGTACTTC. Amino acids: CASCRRGGNIQYF.

A few counts support this clonotype. The chain recombines TRBV6-5 with TRBJ2-3; 7 bases fit TRBD2. Per germline, CDR1 MNHEY and CDR2 SVGAGI. V lost 4 bases to trimming and J lost 5 bases; unmatched junction nucleotides: 3. The CDR3 extends over 13 amino acids. The CDR3 region has the DNA TGTGCCAGCAGTTCGGGAGGAAAAGATACGCAGTATTTT. The encoded protein is CASSSGGKDTQYF.

The V and J genes are TRBV28 and TRBJ2-7; the match to TRBD2 covers 12 bases. The V gene end was trimmed by 6 bases and the J gene end by 3 bases; junction bases not matched to a gene: 9. Germline CDR1 MDHEN, CDR2 SYDVKM. The CDR3 consists of 16 residues. In DNA, the CDR3 is TGTGCCAGCAGGACGAGTGGACTAGCGGGGCACTACGAGCAGTACTTC. Its protein is CASRTSGLAGHYEQYF.

The chain combines TRBV10-3 with TRBJ2-5, with D possibly being TRBD1 (6 bases). This CDR3 has 12 amino acids. Trimming took 8 bases from V and 4 from J, leaving 11 bases between them. Germline V gives CDR1 ENHRY, CDR2 SYGVKD. As DNA, the CDR3 is TGTGCCATCGGTGGACAGCCAGAGACCCAGTACTTC. Protein sequence: CAIGGQPETQYF.

The CDR3 bases are TGTGCAAGTCGCTTGCCGGCAGGGGGCGAGAAAAGCAATCAGCCCCAGCATTTT. Its translation is CASRLPAGGEKSNQPQHF. This chain joins TRBV12-2 and TRBJ1-5; TRBD1 was called by the table and not checked on the DNA. TRBV12-2 is assigned pseudogene status. The length of the CDR3 is 18 residues.

A few counts support this clonotype. The CDR3, as DNA: TGTGCCAGCACCCCCCTCATCGGGCAGACTCAAAGCCATGAGCAGTTCTTC. The encoded protein is CASTPLIGQTQSHEQFF. V and J are TRBV6-1 and TRBJ2-1; D is unresolved. This CDR3 contains 17 residues. V lost 7 bases and J 8 bases, leaving 27 bases between the germline ends. Germline CDR1 and CDR2: MNHNS and SASEGT.

The chain carries TRBV27 and TRBJ1-5, with D tentatively TRBD1 (5 bases). This CDR3 has 16 residues. Deletions cut 5 bases from V and 5 bases from J, with 19 bases between. Germline-derived CDR1 and CDR2 are MNHEY and SMNVEV (reference sequence). CDR3 nucleotides: TGTGCCAGCAGTCCGATCTCCAGGGCGGTGGATCAGCCCCAGCATTTT. This codes for CASSPISRAVDQPQHF.

This clonotype was seen a handful of times. This chain joins TRBV6-1 and TRBJ1-1; D is possibly TRBD1 (5 bases). CDR1 and CDR2 from the germline V gene are MNHNS and SASEGT. The V end lost 6 bases, the J end lost 1 base, and 18 bases lay between the germline ends. The CDR3 loop spans 16 amino acids. The CDR3 is CASSRGSGYGNTEAFF. The CDR3 nucleotides read TGTGCCAGCAGCCGTGGTTCAGGGTATGGGAACACTGAAGCTTTCTTT.

The chain links TRBV7-2 to TRBJ2-2, with D possibly being TRBD2 (5 bases). This CDR3 region has 16 residues. Trimming left V 5 bases short and J 1 base short, with 14 bases between. The germline V gene encodes CDR1 SGHTA and CDR2 FQGNSA. CDR3 amino acids: CASSPRGDVNTGELFF. CDR3 coding DNA: TGTGCCAGCAGCCCCCGGGGAGACGTGAACACCGGGGAGCTGTTTTTT.

CDR3 in DNA: TGTGCCAGCAGCCAAGCCGGGACAGGGTTAATTCAGCCCCAGCATTTT. Translation: CASSQAGTGLIQPQHF. The V gene is TRBV4-2, the J gene TRBJ1-5; 9 bases map to TRBD1. The CDR3 is 16 amino acids. Germline V gene lookup returns CDR1 LGHNA and CDR2 YNFKEQ. Trimming cost V 1 base and J 6 bases; bases outside gene matches: 7.

This clonotype was seen a handful of times. The chain joins TRBV5-1 to TRBJ2-4; 12 bases agree with TRBD2. The V and J ends lost 4 bases and 8 bases, in that order; junction bases with no gene match: 4. The length of the CDR3 is 14 residues. CDR1 and CDR2 from the germline V gene are SGHRS and YFSETQ. The chain's CDR3 is CASSMTSGSYIQYF. The CDR3 nucleotides read TGCGCCAGCAGCATGACTAGCGGGAGTTACATTCAGTACTTC.

The V gene is TRBV12-3 or TRBV12-4, the J gene TRBJ2-2, with D maybe TRBD2 (6 bases). V lost 6 bases to trimming and J lost 4 bases, with 12 bases between them. The CDR3 consists of 14 residues. The CDR3 here is CASSSRGGTGELFF. In nucleotides, the CDR3 is TGTGCCAGCAGCTCTCGGGGAGGCACCGGGGAGCTGTTTTTT.

This rearrangement joins TRBV6-1 to TRBJ2-6, with 7 bases aligning to TRBD2. Looked up from germline, CDR1 is MNHNS and CDR2 is SASEGT. J lost 2 bases, V lost 6 bases, and 4 bases had no gene match. The CDR3 is made up of 15 amino acids. The CDR3: CASRGGEAGANVLTF. CDR3 nucleotide sequence: TGTGCCAGCAGGGGGGGGGAGGCTGGGGCCAACGTCCTGACTTTC.

This clonotype was detected only a few times. The chain combines TRBV2 with TRBJ2-7, with D possibly being TRBD1 or TRBD2 (5 bases each). The V end was cut by 6 bases, the J end by 3 bases, with 15 bases between. Germline values: CDR1 SNHLY, CDR2 FYNNEI. This CDR3 region has 14 residues. As DNA, the CDR3 is TGTGCCAGCAGAAGGGACGCAGCAAACTACGAGCAGTACTTC. Protein: CASRRDAANYEQYF.

This clonotype was seen a handful of times. The CDR3 nucleotides read TGTGCCAGTAGTATATCCCGCGGGAGGGAGACCCAGTACTTC. Translating gives CASSISRGRETQYF. The chain carries TRBV19 and TRBJ2-5; TRBD2 aligns across 8 bases. The CDR3 totals 14 residues. Trimming at V came to 2 bases and at J to 5 bases, leaving 4 bases not matched to a gene. CDR1 and CDR2 (germline): LNHDA, SQIVND (reference sequence). The whole variable domain, filled in from reference TRBV19 and TRBJ2-5, reads DGGITQSPKYLFRKEGQNVTLSCEQNLNHDAMYWYRQDPGQGLRLIYYSQIVNDFQKGDIAEGYSVSREKKESFPLTVTSAQKNPTAFYLCASSISRGRETQYFGPGTRLLVL.

The chain combines TRBV5-1 with TRBJ2-2; 11 bases line up with TRBD2. The CDR3 length is 14 residues. The germline gives CDR1 SGHRS, CDR2 YFSETQ. The trim removed 7 bases at V and 6 bases at J, leaving 5 bases unmatched. This chain's CDR3 is CASRQTSGAGELFF. The CDR3 coding sequence is TGCGCCAGCCGGCAGACTAGCGGGGCCGGGGAGCTGTTTTTT.

The chain uses TRBV19 and TRBJ2-2; 7 bases align to TRBD2. The CDR3 sequence is 16 residues long. Germline loops: CDR1 LNHDA, CDR2 SQIVND (reference sequence). The junction had 9 bases not matched to a gene; V was cut back by 5 bases and J by 3 bases. The CDR3 DNA reads TGTGCCAGTAGTCCGACGGGGGGAAGGGACACCGGGGAGCTGTTTTTT. Encoded protein: CASSPTGGRDTGELFF.

The CDR3 bases are TGTGCCATCAGTGAGAGGGGCACGGCCTACGAGCAGTACTTC. The encoded protein is CAISERGTAYEQYF. The chain is built from TRBV10-3 and TRBJ2-7; a weak D match, TRBD1 (5 bases). CDR3 length: 14 residues. Germline V CDR1 and CDR2: ENHRY, SYGVKD. Trimming stripped 2 bases from V and 2 bases from J, with 10 bases between.

In its sample, this clonotype was seen a few times. Here the CDR3 DNA reads TGTGCCAGCAGAAGGCGGGACAGCACAAATTCACCCCTCCACTTT. Translated: CASRRRDSTNSPLHF. The chain uses TRBV6-1 and TRBJ1-6; TRBD1 matches 7 bases. The length of the CDR3 is 15 residues. V was pared by 6 bases and J by 7 bases, with 9 bases of the junction left unmatched. Germline V CDR1 and CDR2: MNHNS, SASEGT.

The chain couples TRBV27 to TRBJ2-6; 12 nucleotides align to TRBD1. The trim removed 4 bases at V and 2 bases at J, leaving 3 bases unmatched. The CDR3 covers 17 residues. Germline-derived CDR1 and CDR2 are MNHEY and SMNVEV (reference sequence). CDR3 bases: TGTGCCAGCAGTTACGGGACAGGGGGCACTGGGGCCAACGTCCTGACTTTC. The encoded protein is CASSYGTGGTGANVLTF.

The sample holds a few counts of this clonotype. This chain uses TRBV15 with TRBJ1-1; D remains unclear. The CDR3 is 11 amino acids. Per germline, CDR1 LNHNV and CDR2 YYDKDF (reference sequence). V shed 8 bases and J shed 1 base, with 5 bases lying between them. The CDR3 DNA reads TGTGCCACCGCAGGGAACACTGAAGCTTTCTTT. It yields the protein CATAGNTEAFF.

This clonotype was found a few times. The chain links TRBV5-1 to TRBJ1-1, with 7 bases identical to TRBD1. V trimming: 4 bases; J trimming: 1 base; junction bases outside the gene matches: 7. CDR3 size: 15 residues. The germline V gene has CDR1 SGHRS and CDR2 YFSETQ. CDR3 protein: CASSIVTGTNTEAFF. The CDR3 nucleotides read TGCGCCAGCAGCATCGTGACAGGGACGAACACTGAAGCTTTCTTT.

This clonotype was observed a handful of times. The rearrangement uses TRBV12-3 or TRBV12-4 and TRBJ1-1; TRBD1 agrees at 8 bases. V dropped 6 bases and J dropped 4; count of bases not matched to a gene: 7. The CDR3 totals 14 residues. The CDR3 loop is CASSPQTGGTEAFF. The CDR3 DNA reads as TGTGCCAGCAGCCCTCAAACAGGGGGCACTGAAGCTTTCTTT.

This clonotype has just a few counts. The chain carries TRBV7-2 and TRBJ1-2; D unresolved. V shed 4 bases and J shed 0 bases, with 6 bases lying between them. Germline V lookup: CDR1 SGHTA, CDR2 FQGNSA. The CDR3 is 13 amino acids. The CDR3 nucleotides are TGTGCCAGCAGCTATTCCGCTAACTATGGCTACACCTTC. It is translated as CASSYSANYGYTF.